What follows describes a single TCR beta chain. With a much larger clone just one base away, this may be a read error. This CDR3 is built from 14 residues. The sample comes from a study of blood T cells in healthy people across ages. The second PCR ran about 7 to 12 cycles with a sample-barcoded 5' primer and J-beta primers. From the 5' RACE reads, TCRdb called clonotypes with MiXCR, one entry per CDR3 protein. The data contain 950,000 to 1,200,000 distinct CDR3 sequences, about two fifths of them seen just once; the ten biggest clones take up about an eighth. This chain joins TRBV12-3 or TRBV12-4 and TRBJ2-5; TRBD2 matches 8 bases. TRBJ2-1 matches the DNA end more closely, so the J call is doubtful. The sequence came from a man between 18 and 29 years old in good health. What was sequenced was blood. CDR3 in DNA: TGTGCCAGCGGAGCGGGAGAAAACCAAGAGACCCAGTTCTTC. Translated, it gives CASGAGENQETQFF.